A single sample gave rise to the 6 T cell receptor beta chains below, sequenced in a study of T cell clonotyping in hematopoietic cell transplantation. Time point given: recipient sample about 28 days before transplant, after cytoreduction. Assay: immunoSEQ multiplex PCR; the TCRdb copy retains only in-frame clones and omits some. The table has tens of thousands of clones, approximately 95% seen once. The sequenced sample was peripheral blood mononuclear cells, obtained before stem cell transplant. All receptors come from a man aged 40-55 years with chronic myeloid leukemia. Some clones in this sample may be carry-over from other donors' samples.

The chain joins TRBV7-9 to TRBJ2-6; D ambiguous. V lost 3 bases and J lost 0, with 6 bases in between. The CDR3 runs to 15 residues. Germline V gene lookup returns CDR1 SEHNR and CDR2 FQNEAQ (reference sequence). CDR3 region: CASSFRFSGANVLTF. In nucleotides, the CDR3 is TGTGCCAGCAGCTTCAGGTTCTCTGGGGCCAACGTCCTGACTTTC.

The rearrangement uses TRBV30 and TRBJ1-6, with a tentative D call TRBD1 (6 bases). This CDR3 is built from 15 residues. V lost 1 base and J lost 10, with 17 bases in between. In germline, CDR1 is GTSNPN, CDR2 SVGIG (reference sequence). CDR3 in DNA: TGTGCCTGGAGTGATCCTAGGGGGAGGAAATCACCCCTCCACTTT. Translated, it gives CAWSDPRGRKSPLHF.

The V gene is TRBV30, the J gene TRBJ2-3, with 9 bases matching TRBD2. The ends lost 3 bases at V and 2 bases at J; junction bases unmatched: 12. This CDR3 has 17 residues. Germline V gene data show CDR1 as GTSNPN and CDR2 as SVGIG (reference sequence). CDR3 sequence reads: CAWSSGGRKGHTDTQYF. CDR3 bases: TGTGCCTGGAGCAGCGGGGGGAGGAAAGGCCACACAGATACGCAGTATTTT.

V usage is TRBV4-1 and J usage is TRBJ1-5; D is possibly TRBD1 (5 bases). The CDR3 has 14 residues. V was pared by 0 bases and J by 6 bases, with 9 bases between. Germline lookup yields CDR1 MGHRA and CDR2 YSYEKL. In DNA form, the CDR3 reads TGCGCCAGCAGCCAAGATGGGAGGGGTCAGCCCCAGCATTTT. Its protein is CASSQDGRGQPQHF.

The rearrangement links TRBV29-1 to TRBJ2-2, with D possibly being TRBD2 (5 bases). V was clipped by 7 bases and J by 9 bases, with 15 bases between them. This CDR3 contains 12 residues. In germline, CDR1 is SQVTM, CDR2 ANQGSEA. CDR3 sequence (DNA): TGCAGCGGACTCCGGAGGAGCCGGGAGCTGTTTTTT. Its protein product is CSGLRRSRELFF.

This clone is a singleton in its sample. The rearrangement joins TRBV4-2 to TRBJ1-1, with D unclear. The CDR3 has 12 residues. CDR1 is LGHNA, CDR2 YNFKEQ, per germline. V was trimmed by 0 bases and J by 9 bases, leaving 8 bases between them. CDR3 loop: CASSQERRKAFF. The CDR3, as DNA: TGTGCCAGCAGCCAAGAACGCAGGAAAGCTTTCTTT.